Listed below are T cell receptor beta chains from one sample, sequenced in a study of shared clonotypes between healthy human individuals. TCRdb keeps only in-frame clones here, not all; method: immunoSEQ multiplex PCR. The data show some 2 million clones, about 95% seen once. The material sequenced was naive CD8+ T cells sorted from blood. These receptors were collected from a young man in good health. Each CDR3 is given with its conserved first and last residue. Each record gives: D gene, V gene, J gene, clone size, CDR3 protein, CDR3 DNA. The D gene is left open where the match is weak. Expanded clones are given a class, and other clones once, few, many or no size at all.

>.|TRBV29-1|TRBJ2-5|.
CSVQGDSEGRETQYF
TGCAGCGTCCAAGGGGACTCCGAAGGGCGGGAGACCCAGTACTTC
>TRBD1|TRBV6-1|TRBJ2-7|.
CASRGTGIHEQYF
TGTGCCAGCAGGGGGACAGGGATCCACGAGCAGTACTTC
>TRBD2|TRBV7-9|TRBJ2-1|.
CASSNQLSTSGANEQFF
TGTGCCAGCAGTAACCAGCTGTCGACTAGCGGGGCCAATGAGCAGTTCTTC
>TRBD1|TRBV19|TRBJ1-1|.
CASSIGYRDSEAFF
TGTGCCAGTAGTATAGGTTACAGGGACAGTGAAGCTTTCTTT
>.|TRBV9|TRBJ2-3|.
CASSSLLGQFTDTQYF
TGTGCCAGCAGCTCCCTCCTAGGGCAATTCACAGATACGCAGTATTTT
>.|TRBV30|TRBJ2-2|.
CAGEGGTDLLGTGELFF
TGTGCCGGGGAGGGCGGGACAGACCTTTTGGGGACCGGGGAGCTGTTTTTT
>.|TRBV29-1|TRBJ2-3|.
CSVNDGTQYF
TGCAGCGTGAATGACGGGACGCAGTATTTT
>.|TRBV5-1|TRBJ1-1|once
CASRTMNTEAFF
TGCGCCAGCAGAACAATGAACACTGAAGCTTTCTTT
>.|TRBV27|TRBJ1-5|.
CASRLTGIGNQPQHF
TGTGCCAGCAGACTCACAGGGATAGGCAATCAGCCCCAGCATTTT
>.|TRBV5-6|TRBJ2-3|.
CASSSSPLTDTQYF
TGTGCCAGCAGCTCCTCCCCTCTCACAGATACGCAGTATTTT
>.|TRBV4-1|TRBJ2-7|.
CASSQEEGSYEQYF
TGCGCCAGCAGCCAAGAAGAGGGGTCCTACGAGCAGTACTTC
>.|TRBV19|TRBJ2-7|.
CASSRESQGMNEQYF
TGTGCCAGTAGTCGGGAGTCACAGGGGATGAACGAGCAGTACTTC
>.|TRBV27|TRBJ1-1|.
CASSSLSNTEAFF
TGTGCCAGCAGTTCACTCTCGAACACTGAAGCTTTCTTT
>.|TRBV4-1|TRBJ1-4|.
CASSQVGSQEKLFF
TGCGCCAGCAGCCAAGTAGGGTCGCAGGAAAAACTGTTTTTT
>TRBD2|TRBV14|TRBJ2-1|.
CASSHGWEGLSEQFF
TGTGCCAGCAGCCACGGGTGGGAGGGCCTCAGTGAGCAGTTCTTC
>.|TRBV6-1|TRBJ2-3|once
CASSRWGGQTDTQYF
TGTGCCAGCAGCCGCTGGGGGGGACAGACAGATACGCAGTATTTT
>.|TRBV25-1|TRBJ2-2|.
CASSEYTGNTGELFF
TGTGCCAGCAGTGAATACACAGGGAACACCGGGGAGCTGTTTTTT
>.|TRBV25-1|TRBJ2-7|.
CASSGEYEQYF
TGTGCCAGCAGTGGGGAATACGAGCAGTACTTC
>.|TRBV5-1|TRBJ2-1|.
CASSFFAGTYNEQFF
TGCGCCAGCAGCTTTTTCGCGGGAACTTACAATGAGCAGTTCTTC
>TRBD2|TRBV9|TRBJ2-5|.
CASSVGFATSGQETQYF
TGTGCCAGCAGCGTAGGGTTCGCTACTAGCGGGCAAGAGACCCAGTACTTC
>.|TRBV27|TRBJ2-3|.
CASSLTGYGTDTQYF
TGTGCCAGCAGCTTAACAGGTTACGGCACAGATACGCAGTATTTT
>TRBD2|TRBV11-2|TRBJ2-5|.
CASSLSGGPVETQYF
TGTGCCAGCAGCTTAAGCGGGGGCCCGGTCGAGACCCAGTACTTC
>.|TRBV7-8|TRBJ2-1|.
CASSLVDSNEQFF
TGTGCCAGCAGCTTAGTAGATAGCAATGAGCAGTTCTTC
>TRBD2|TRBV7-6|TRBJ2-1|.
CASSLVAGGSSLDEQFF
TGTGCCAGCAGCTTAGTAGCGGGAGGTTCATCTCTGGATGAGCAGTTCTTC
>.|TRBV27|TRBJ1-6|.
CASSPRYPGGNNSPLHF
TGTGCCAGCAGTCCCCGCTACCCTGGGGGGAATAATTCACCCCTCCACTTT
>TRBD2|TRBV7-6|TRBJ2-1|.
CASTRLIAGSSYNEQFF
TGTGCCAGCACTCGCCTTATAGCGGGGAGCTCCTACAATGAGCAGTTCTTC
>TRBD2|TRBV18|TRBJ2-5|.
CASSPGLAERVEETQYF
TGTGCCAGCTCACCAGGCCTAGCGGAGAGGGTGGAAGAGACCCAGTACTTC
>.|TRBV19|TRBJ1-2|.
CASSPGRGRGYTF
TGTGCCAGTAGCCCCGGGCGGGGCCGCGGCTACACCTTC
>TRBD1|TRBV9|TRBJ2-1|.
CASSVGTVPNEQFF
TGTGCCAGCAGCGTTGGGACAGTACCCAATGAGCAGTTCTTC
>TRBD1|TRBV7-9|TRBJ1-5|.
CASSPTGIGNQPQHF
TGTGCCAGCAGCCCGACAGGGATTGGGAATCAGCCCCAGCATTTT
>.|TRBV28|TRBJ1-6|.
CASSLGANRLRSPLHF
TGTGCCAGCAGTTTAGGGGCGAACAGACTTCGGTCACCCCTCCACTTT
>.|TRBV7-6|TRBJ2-5|.
CASSLKSGPETQYF
TGTGCCAGCAGCTTAAAGTCAGGGCCAGAGACCCAGTACTTC
>.|TRBV5-1|TRBJ2-7|.
CASTRGGSYEQYF
TGCGCCAGCACGCGAGGGGGCTCCTACGAGCAGTACTTC
>.|TRBV11-2|TRBJ2-5|.
CASSLGIQETQYF
TGTGCCAGCAGCCTGGGAATCCAAGAGACCCAGTACTTC
>.|TRBV28|TRBJ1-5|.
CASSLGGSNQPQHF
TGTGCCAGCAGTTTGGGGGGGAGCAATCAGCCCCAGCATTTT
>TRBD1|TRBV30|TRBJ2-1|.
CAWSPGQGLNEQFF
TGTGCCTGGAGTCCGGGACAGGGGCTCAATGAGCAGTTCTTC
>.|TRBV29-1|TRBJ2-2|.
CSVPDPMGVTGELFF
TGCAGCGTCCCCGACCCGATGGGGGTCACCGGGGAGCTGTTTTTT
>.|TRBV27|TRBJ1-5|.
CASSFVQQNQPQHF
TGTGCCAGCAGTTTCGTACAGCAAAATCAGCCCCAGCATTTT
>.|TRBV5-1|TRBJ2-7|once
CASGEYYEQYF
TGCGCCAGCGGGGAATACTACGAGCAGTACTTC
>.|TRBV9|TRBJ1-6|.
CASSVAGHLSPLHF
TGTGCCAGCAGCGTAGCGGGACATTTATCACCCCTCCACTTT
>.|TRBV7-9|TRBJ2-3|.
CASSLPPSMGVDTQYF
TGTGCCAGCAGCCTGCCCCCCTCGATGGGGGTGGATACGCAGTATTTT
>.|TRBV10-1|TRBJ2-5|.
CASSEAGEETQYF
TGCGCCAGCAGTGAAGCAGGTGAAGAGACCCAGTACTTC
>.|TRBV5-1|TRBJ2-7|.
CASSWKTTSSYEQYF
TGCGCCAGCAGCTGGAAGACAACTAGCTCCTACGAGCAGTACTTC
>.|TRBV2|TRBJ1-2|.
CASRDIPLYGYTF
TGTGCCAGCAGGGACATTCCGCTCTATGGCTACACCTTC